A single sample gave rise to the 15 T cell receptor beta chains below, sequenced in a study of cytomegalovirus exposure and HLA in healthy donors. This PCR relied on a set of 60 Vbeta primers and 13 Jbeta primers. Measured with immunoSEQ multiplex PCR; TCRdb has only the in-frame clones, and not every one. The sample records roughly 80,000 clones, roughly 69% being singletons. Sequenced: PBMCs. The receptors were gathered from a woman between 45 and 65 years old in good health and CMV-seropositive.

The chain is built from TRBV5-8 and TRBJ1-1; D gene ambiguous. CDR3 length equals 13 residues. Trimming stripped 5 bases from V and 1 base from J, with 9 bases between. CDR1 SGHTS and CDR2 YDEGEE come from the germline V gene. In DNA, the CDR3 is TGTGCCAGCAGGCTAATCTGGAACACTGAAGCTTTCTTT. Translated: CASRLIWNTEAFF.

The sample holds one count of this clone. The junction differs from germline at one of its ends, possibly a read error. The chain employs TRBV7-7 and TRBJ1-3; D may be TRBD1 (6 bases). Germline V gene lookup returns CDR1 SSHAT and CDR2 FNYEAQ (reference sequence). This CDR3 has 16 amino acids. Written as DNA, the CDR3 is TGTGCTAGCAGCTTAGGTTTCAGGGGTGCTGGAAACACCATATATTTT. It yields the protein CASSLGFRGAGNTIYF.

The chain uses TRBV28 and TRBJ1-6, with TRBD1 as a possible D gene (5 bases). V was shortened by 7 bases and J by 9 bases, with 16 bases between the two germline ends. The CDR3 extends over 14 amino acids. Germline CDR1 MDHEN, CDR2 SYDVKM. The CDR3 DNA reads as TGTGCCAGCACCTGGGGGGGAATGGGTTCACCCCTCCACTTT. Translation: CASTWGGMGSPLHF.

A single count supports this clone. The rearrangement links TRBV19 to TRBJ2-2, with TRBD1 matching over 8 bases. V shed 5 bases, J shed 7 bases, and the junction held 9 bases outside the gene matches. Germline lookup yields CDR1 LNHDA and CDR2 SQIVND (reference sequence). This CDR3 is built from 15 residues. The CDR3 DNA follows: TGTGCCAGTAGTCCTGCCCTCGGGACAGGCGGGGAGCTGTTTTTT. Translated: CASSPALGTGGELFF.

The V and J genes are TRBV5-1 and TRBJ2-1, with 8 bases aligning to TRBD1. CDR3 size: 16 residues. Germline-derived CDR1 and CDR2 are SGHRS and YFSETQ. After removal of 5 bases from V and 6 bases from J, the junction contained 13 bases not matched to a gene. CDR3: CASRLTSGQGFNEQFF. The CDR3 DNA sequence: TGCGCCAGCAGATTAACGTCCGGACAGGGTTTCAATGAGCAGTTCTTC.

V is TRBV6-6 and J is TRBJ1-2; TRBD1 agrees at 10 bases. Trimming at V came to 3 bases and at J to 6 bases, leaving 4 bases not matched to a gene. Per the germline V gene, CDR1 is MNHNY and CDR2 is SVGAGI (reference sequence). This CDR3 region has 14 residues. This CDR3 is CASSYGTGEDGYTF. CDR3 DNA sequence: TGTGCCAGCAGTTATGGGACAGGGGAGGATGGCTACACCTTC.

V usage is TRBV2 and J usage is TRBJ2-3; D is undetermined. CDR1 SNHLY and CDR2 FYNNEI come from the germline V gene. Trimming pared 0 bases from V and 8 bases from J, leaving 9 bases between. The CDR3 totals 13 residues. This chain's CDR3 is CASSEASEATQYF. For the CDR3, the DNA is TGTGCCAGCAGTGAAGCGTCAGAGGCTACGCAGTATTTT.

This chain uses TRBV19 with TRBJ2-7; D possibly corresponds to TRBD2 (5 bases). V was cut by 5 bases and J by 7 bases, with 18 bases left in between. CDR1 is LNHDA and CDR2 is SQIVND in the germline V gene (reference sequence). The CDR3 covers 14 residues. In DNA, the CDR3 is TGTGCCAGTAGTGGCAGGTCCGGGGTCGGGGAGCAGTACTTC. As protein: CASSGRSGVGEQYF.

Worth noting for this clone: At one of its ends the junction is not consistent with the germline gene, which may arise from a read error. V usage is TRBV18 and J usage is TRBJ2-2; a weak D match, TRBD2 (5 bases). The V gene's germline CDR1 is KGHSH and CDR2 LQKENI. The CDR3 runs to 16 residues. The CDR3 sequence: CASHPSRGDSTGELLF. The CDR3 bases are TGTGCCAGCCACCCTTCCCGCGGCGATTCCACCGGGGAGCTGCTTTTT.

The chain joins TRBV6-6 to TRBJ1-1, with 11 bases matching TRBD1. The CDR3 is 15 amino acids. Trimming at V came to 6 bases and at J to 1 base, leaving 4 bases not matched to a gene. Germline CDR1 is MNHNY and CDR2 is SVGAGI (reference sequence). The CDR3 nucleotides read TGTGCCAGCAGAGGACAGGGGGCGGGGAACACTGAAGCTTTCTTT. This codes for CASRGQGAGNTEAFF.

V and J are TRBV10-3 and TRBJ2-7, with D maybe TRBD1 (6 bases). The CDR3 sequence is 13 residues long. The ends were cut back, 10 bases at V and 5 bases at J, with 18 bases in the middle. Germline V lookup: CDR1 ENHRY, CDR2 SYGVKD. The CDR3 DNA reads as TGTGCCACCGCGGGCCAGGGGAGCGACGAGCAGTACTTC. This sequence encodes CATAGQGSDEQYF.

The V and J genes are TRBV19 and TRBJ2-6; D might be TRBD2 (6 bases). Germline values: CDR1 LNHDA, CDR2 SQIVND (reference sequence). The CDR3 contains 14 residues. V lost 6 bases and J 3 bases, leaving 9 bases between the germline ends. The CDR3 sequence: CASREGFGANVLTF. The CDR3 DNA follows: TGTGCCAGTAGGGAGGGGTTTGGGGCCAACGTCCTGACTTTC. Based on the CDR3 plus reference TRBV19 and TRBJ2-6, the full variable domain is DGGITQSPKYLFRKEGQNVTLSCEQNLNHDAMYWYRQDPGQGLRLIYYSQIVNDFQKGDIAEGYSVSREKKESFPLTVTSAQKNPTAFYLCASREGFGANVLTFGAGSRLTVL.

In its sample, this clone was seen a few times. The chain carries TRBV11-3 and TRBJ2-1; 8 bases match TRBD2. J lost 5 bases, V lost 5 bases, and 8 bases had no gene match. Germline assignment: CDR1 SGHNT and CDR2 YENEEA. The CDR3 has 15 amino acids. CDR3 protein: CASSPEAGENNEQFF. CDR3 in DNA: TGTGCCAGCAGCCCGGAAGCGGGGGAGAACAATGAGCAGTTCTTC.

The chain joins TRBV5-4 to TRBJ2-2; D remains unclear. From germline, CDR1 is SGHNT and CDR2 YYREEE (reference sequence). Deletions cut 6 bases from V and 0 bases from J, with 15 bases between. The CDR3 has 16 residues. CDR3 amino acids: CASTFRENANTGELFF. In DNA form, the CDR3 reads TGTGCCAGCACCTTTCGCGAAAACGCGAACACCGGGGAGCTGTTTTTT. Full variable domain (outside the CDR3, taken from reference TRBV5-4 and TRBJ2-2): ETGVTQSPTHLIKTRGQQVTLRCSSQSGHNTVSWYQQALGQGPQFIFQYYREEENGRGNFPPRFSGLQFPNYSSELNVNALELDDSALYLCASTFRENANTGELFFGEGSRLTVL.

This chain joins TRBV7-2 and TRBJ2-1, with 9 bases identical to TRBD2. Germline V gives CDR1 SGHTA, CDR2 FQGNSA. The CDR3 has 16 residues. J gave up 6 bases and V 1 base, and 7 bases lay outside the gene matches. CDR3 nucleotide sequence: TGTGCCAGCAGCTTAGTGTGGGCTAGCGGGGTCAATGAGCAGTTCTTC. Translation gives CASSLVWASGVNEQFF.